The rows below give T cell receptor beta chains drawn from one sample of a study of blood T cell repertoires in COVID-19. Generated by immunoSEQ multiplex PCR, the TCRdb table keeps only in-frame clones and is missing some. The sample includes approximately 300,000 clones, 80% to 90% of them seen just once. Sequenced sample: peripheral blood. The receptors here all came from a woman aged 45 to 65 with acute or convalescent COVID-19. CDR3s include the opening cysteine and the closing phenylalanine or tryptophan. D genes are given only for firm matches. Not all rows give a size; the values are once, few, many and, for expanded clones, a class.

TRBJ2-7 TRBD1 once TRBV20-1 11 CSAGQEYEQYF TGCAGTGCGGGACAGGAATACGAGCAGTACTTC
TRBJ1-1 TRBD1 once TRBV19 16 CASRTGTGQRITEAFF TGTGCCAGCCGTACCGGGACAGGGCAAAGAATCACTGAAGCTTTCTTT
TRBJ1-2 TRBD1 NA TRBV30 13 CAWIAKGAGGYTF TGTGCCTGGATTGCGAAGGGGGCCGGTGGCTACACCTTC
TRBJ1-5 NA NA TRBV28 14 CASRWTPINQPQHF TGTGCCAGCAGATGGACACCAATCAATCAGCCCCAGCATTTT
TRBJ1-4 TRBD1 NA TRBV15 14 CATSIQGAHEKLFF TGTGCCACCAGCATTCAGGGGGCGCATGAAAAACTGTTTTTT
TRBJ1-2 NA NA TRBV5-1 13 CASSSTENYGYTF TGCGCCAGCAGCAGTACAGAAAACTATGGCTACACCTTC
TRBJ2-1 NA NA TRBV27 18 CASSSVARGIFGYNEQFF TGTGCCAGCAGTTCGGTGGCTCGAGGAATATTCGGTTACAATGAGCAGTTCTTC
TRBJ1-6 TRBD1 few TRBV6-5 14 CASRWTGENSPLHF TGTGCCAGCAGGTGGACAGGGGAGAATTCACCCCTCCACTTT
TRBJ2-5 NA NA TRBV19 15 CASSIIGERQETQYF TGTGCCAGTAGTATTATCGGGGAACGGCAAGAGACCCAGTACTTC
TRBJ1-1 NA NA TRBV2 13 CASSTDSNTEAFF TGTGCCAGCAGTACAGACAGCAACACTGAAGCTTTCTTT
TRBJ2-7 NA NA TRBV3-1/TRBV3-2 14 CASSQSGIIYEQYF TGTGCCAGCAGCCAATCGGGTATAATCTACGAGCAGTACTTC
TRBJ2-7 TRBD1 NA TRBV19 15 CASSSPRQGSYEQYF TGTGCCAGTAGTTCTCCCCGACAGGGGTCATACGAGCAGTACTTC
TRBJ1-1 TRBD1 NA TRBV18 13 CASSTGEHTEAFF TGTGCCAGCTCGACAGGGGAGCACACTGAAGCTTTCTTT
TRBJ2-6 NA NA TRBV4-1 18 CASSQGTGPSSGANVLTF TGCGCCAGCAGCCAAGGCACAGGGCCTAGCTCTGGGGCCAACGTCCTGACTTTC
TRBJ1-1 TRBD1 NA TRBV7-2 14 CASSFQGEDTEAFF TGTGCCAGCAGCTTCCAGGGGGAGGACACTGAAGCTTTCTTT